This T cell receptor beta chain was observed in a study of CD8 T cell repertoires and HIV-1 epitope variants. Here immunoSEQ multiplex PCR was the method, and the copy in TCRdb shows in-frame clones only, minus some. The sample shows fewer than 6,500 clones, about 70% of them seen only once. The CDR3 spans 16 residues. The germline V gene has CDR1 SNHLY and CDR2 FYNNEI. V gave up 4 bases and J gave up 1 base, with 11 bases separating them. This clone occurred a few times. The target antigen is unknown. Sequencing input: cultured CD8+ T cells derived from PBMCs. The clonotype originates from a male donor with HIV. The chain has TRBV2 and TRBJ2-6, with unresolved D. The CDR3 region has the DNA TGTGCCAGCAGTGTAGAACACGGGTCTGGGGCCAACGTCCTGACTTTC. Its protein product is CASSVEHGSGANVLTF.